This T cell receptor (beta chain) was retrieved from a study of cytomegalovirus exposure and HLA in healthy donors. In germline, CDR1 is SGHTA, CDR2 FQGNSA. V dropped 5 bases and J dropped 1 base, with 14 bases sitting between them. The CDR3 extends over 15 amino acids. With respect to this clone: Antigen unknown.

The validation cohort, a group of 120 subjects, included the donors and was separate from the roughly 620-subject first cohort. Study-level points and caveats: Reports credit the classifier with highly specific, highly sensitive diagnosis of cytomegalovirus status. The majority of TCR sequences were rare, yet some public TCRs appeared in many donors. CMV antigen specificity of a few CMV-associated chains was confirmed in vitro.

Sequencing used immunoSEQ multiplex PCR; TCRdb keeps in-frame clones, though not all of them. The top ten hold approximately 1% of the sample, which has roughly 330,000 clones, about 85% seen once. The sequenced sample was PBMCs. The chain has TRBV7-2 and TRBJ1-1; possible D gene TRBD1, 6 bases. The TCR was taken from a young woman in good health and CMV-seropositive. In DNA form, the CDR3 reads TGTGCCAGCAGCGCCCTACAGGGACCGAACACTGAAGCTTTCTTT. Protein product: CASSALQGPNTEAFF.